What follows describes a single T cell receptor (beta chain). Following a re-call of the 5' RACE reads, TCRdb has one entry per CDR3 protein and lacks DNA. The listing records about 110,000 distinct CDR3 sequences. This sample is drawn from a study of T cells expressing NK-cell markers. The CDR3 runs 14 residues. This TCR derives from a woman between 18 and 69 years old in good health. The sample comprised blood T cells: a sorted CD56 or NKG2C T cell subset, CD4+ or CD8+ T cells, or bulk PBMC T cells (not recorded which). The rearrangement links TRBV12-3 or TRBV12-4 to TRBJ2-7; TCRdb designates TRBD2, a call that cannot be tested without DNA. The CDR3: CASSSTSLSYEQYF.